Listed below are T cell receptor beta chains from one sample, sequenced in a study of vaccination and CD4 T cells after COVID-19. MiXCR, run by TCRdb on the PCR reads, gives a single entry per CDR3 protein. The sample holds 15,000 to 17,000 distinct CDR3 sequences; less than 70% are singletons and the top ten take 0.95% to 1.3%. Sequencing was performed on CD4+ T cells from blood, taken after SARS-CoV-2 vaccination. Receptors originate from a human donor who had recovered from COVID-19. CDR3s include the opening cysteine and the closing phenylalanine or tryptophan.

>TRBV11-2|TRBJ1-1
CASSLVKQGGTEAFF
>TRBV7-2|TRBJ2-7
CASSAVVSGDYEQYF
>TRBV7-2|TRBJ2-2
CASSLAPLNTGELFF
>TRBV2|TRBJ1-3
CASTALQGSGNTIYF
>TRBV7-2|TRBJ2-1
CASSSRLNRYNEQFF
>TRBV27|TRBJ2-5
CASRLTGAVSGETQYF
>TRBV5-8|TRBJ2-1
CASSLGRINEQFF
>TRBV7-2|TRBJ2-1
CASSSYREQFF
>TRBV7-9|TRBJ2-7
CASSLEPSYYEQYF
>TRBV10-1|TRBJ2-3
CASSGGLAGASDTQYF
>TRBV20-1|TRBJ2-3
CSAPPPLAVLADTQYF
>TRBV7-2|TRBJ2-1
CASSLAGGPGNEQFF
>TRBV29-1|TRBJ1-2
CSVEPRGRYGYTF
>TRBV20-1|TRBJ2-5
CSARAGGKETQYF
>TRBV15|TRBJ2-1
CATSRAWDPQGNEQFF